This T cell receptor beta chain appears in the sequencing data of a study of blood T cell repertoires in COVID-19. Across the study: The samples span acute and convalescent COVID-19 from the United States, Italy and Spain. Sources were T cells, B-cell-depleted T cells, or PBMCs; the material itself was cDNA or gDNA.

Original handling: Amplified reference gene primers provided the basis for estimating nucleated cell counts. Profiling relied on immunoSEQ multiplex PCR, and the TCRdb table lists in-frame clones only, not all of them. That table furnishes V, J and clone size, whereas the DNA furnished D and trimming. The profile covers some 66,000 clones, with approximately 79% appearing a single time and under 7% taken by the ten largest. This clone occurred a few times. This receptor was obtained from a man between 60 and 75 years old with acute or convalescent COVID-19. Sequences were obtained from peripheral blood.

CDR3 bases: TGCGCCAGCAGTGTATCAATAGCCAACAATGAGCAGTTCTTC. As protein: CASSVSIANNEQFF. The chain recombines TRBV10-1 with TRBJ2-1, with unresolved D. Trimming left V 4 bases short and J 5 bases short, with 12 bases between. The CDR3 has 14 amino acids. CDR1 and CDR2 from the germline V gene are WNHNN and SYGVQD (reference sequence).